The 2 T cell receptor beta chains presented below share a single source sample, sequenced in a study of blood T cell repertoires in COVID-19. Measured with immunoSEQ multiplex PCR; TCRdb has only the in-frame clones, and not every one. Of approximately 250,000 clones in the sample, roughly four fifths were seen once. Material for sequencing was PBMCs or T cells enriched from blood (not recorded which). The source of these receptors is a man aged 30-40 years with acute COVID-19.

The chain links TRBV5-1 to TRBJ1-1; D perhaps matches TRBD1 (5 bases). Germline V lookup: CDR1 SGHRS, CDR2 YFSETQ. V lost 5 bases and J lost 1, with 9 bases in between. This CDR3 comprises 13 residues. CDR3 coding DNA: TGCGCCAGCAGATACACAGGGAACACTGAAGCTTTCTTT. This codes for CASRYTGNTEAFF.

The chain couples TRBV18 to TRBJ2-5, with 9 bases matching TRBD2. The CDR3 has 17 amino acids. Trimming took 5 bases from V and 5 from J; bases not matched to a gene: 15. CDR1 is KGHSH, CDR2 LQKENI, per germline. CDR3 amino acids: CASSERQGAGGLETQYF. The CDR3 DNA is TGTGCCAGCTCAGAACGGCAAGGAGCGGGAGGTCTGGAGACCCAGTACTTC.